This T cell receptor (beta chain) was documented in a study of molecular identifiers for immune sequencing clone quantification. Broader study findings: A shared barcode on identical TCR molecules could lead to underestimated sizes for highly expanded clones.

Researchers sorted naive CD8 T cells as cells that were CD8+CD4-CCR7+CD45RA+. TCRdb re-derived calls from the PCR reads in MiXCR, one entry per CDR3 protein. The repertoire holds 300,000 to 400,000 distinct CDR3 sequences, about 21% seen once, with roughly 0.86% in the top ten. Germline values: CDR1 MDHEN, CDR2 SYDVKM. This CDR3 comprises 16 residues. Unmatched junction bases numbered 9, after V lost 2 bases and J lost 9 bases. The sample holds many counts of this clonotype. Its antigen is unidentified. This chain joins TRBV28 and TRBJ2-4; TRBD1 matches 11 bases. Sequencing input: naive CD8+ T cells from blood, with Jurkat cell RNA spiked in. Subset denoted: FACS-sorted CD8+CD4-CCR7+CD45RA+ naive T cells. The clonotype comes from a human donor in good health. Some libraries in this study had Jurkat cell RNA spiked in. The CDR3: CASSLDGQGALSIQYF. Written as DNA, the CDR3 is TGTGCCAGCAGTTTAGATGGACAGGGGGCGCTAAGCATTCAGTACTTC.